This record looks at one T cell receptor (beta chain) sequence and its context. Its antigen target is currently unknown. At one of its ends the junction is not consistent with the germline gene, which may arise from a read error. The CDR3 regions of human TCRbeta chains were subjected to immunosequencing. The authors' pipeline ran thus. TCRs in the repertoires were matched against a reference library of SARS-CoV-2-specific TCRs that had been generated with the MIRA antigen-specificity platform. Breadth was defined as the fraction of unique TCRs that were SARS-CoV-2-associated, and depth was defined as the fraction of total T cells that were SARS-CoV-2-associated. Using the MIRA data, every spike-specific TCR was mapped to the spike region that the TCR reacted to and assigned to either a CD4 or a CD8 class. Log10-transformed breadth and depth values were compared by one-way ANOVA with Sidak's multiple comparisons tests. The source is immuneACCESS, and TCRdb retained only in-frame sequences with V and J called. Part of the clones is not carried over; for the studies checked, unresolved V genes explain less than half of this, and the remainder is unexplained. The D gene and trimming were derived from the DNA, and the V and J assignments and clone size from that table. Here the sample has 100,000 to 150,000 clones; more than 80% occur a single time. Jointly, the top ten make up 4.2% of the sample.

The CDR3 starts with the cysteine, ends with the phenylalanine, and has 12 residues. Only the CDR3 portion is preserved as DNA: 36 bases, with reading frame beginning at the first base. The germline V gene specifies KGHDR as CDR1 and SFDVKD as CDR2. This sample is drawn from a study of T cell responses to AZD1222 COVID-19 vaccine (dated by TCRdb to the early 2020s). Describing the broader study: Because spike-specific TCR depth and breadth did not differ between the two schedules, AZD1222 recipients who got a second dose at roughly 4 weeks were pooled with those who got a second dose at roughly 12 weeks. Trial participants were enrolled by age into 18-55, 56-69 and 70-plus year subgroups, with around 150, 28 and 57 TCR-sequenced participants respectively. A total of approximately 230 trial participants underwent TCR sequencing, of whom 207 received two doses of AZD1222 and about 25 received two doses of the MenACWY control vaccine. The full study reports these points: The whole spike protein was spanned by vaccine-associated CD4 TCRs, and dominant responses were seen in regions 160-218 and 743-854. Conclusions about previously exposed vaccinees were limited because only six AZD1222 recipients were SARS-CoV-2 seropositive at baseline. The 56-69-year group was small, and its depth increase did not reach significance, likely because of low power. Most participants were white British and females outnumbered males, and the authors suggested that clonal diversity may have been underestimated. Nearly half of unique spike-specific TCRs reportedly recognized epitopes outside regions mutated in the B.1.351 and B.1.1.7 variants. No day 14 peak-response samples were available, so repertoires were characterized only after the peak T cell response. A significant rise in spike-specific TCR breadth and depth was observed after two AZD1222 doses relative to day 0 and relative to MenACWY recipients.

Interpreted using the paper, the time point label stands for: baseline before first vaccination. The vaccinee samples were drawn from two UK trials, COV001 and COV002, one of which was a single-blind randomized controlled phase 2/3 trial testing AZD1222 (ChAdOx1 nCoV-19) in healthy adults. Trial participant PBMC samples were collected at day 0 and day 28 after the second dose for TCRbeta chain sequencing. This sequence originates from an adult in good health. Sequenced material: peripheral blood, taken on day 0 of AZD1222 vaccination. Rearrangement joined TRBV24-1 to TRBJ2-1; D gene: possibly TRBD2, on 6 matching bases. The CDR3 here reads CATSGTGLLRVF. The nucleotides are TGTGCCACCAGTGGGACGGGACTCCTCAGGGTCTTC.